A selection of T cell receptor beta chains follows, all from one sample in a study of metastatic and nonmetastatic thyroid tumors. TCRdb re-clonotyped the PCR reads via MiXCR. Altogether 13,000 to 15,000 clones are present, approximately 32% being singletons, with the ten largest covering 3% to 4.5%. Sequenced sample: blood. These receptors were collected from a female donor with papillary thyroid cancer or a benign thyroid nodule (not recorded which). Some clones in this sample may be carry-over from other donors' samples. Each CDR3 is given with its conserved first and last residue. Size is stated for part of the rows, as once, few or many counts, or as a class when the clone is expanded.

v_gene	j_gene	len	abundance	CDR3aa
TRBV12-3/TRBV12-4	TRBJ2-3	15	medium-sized	CASSLEGASTDTQYF
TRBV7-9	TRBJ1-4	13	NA	CASREVGDEKLFF
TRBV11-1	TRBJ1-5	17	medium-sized	CASSLAQGVGGNQPQHF
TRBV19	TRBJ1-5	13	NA	CASSISAGRPEHF
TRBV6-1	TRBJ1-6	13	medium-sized	CASNGQTNSPLHF
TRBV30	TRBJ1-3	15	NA	CAWSGGQISGNTIYF
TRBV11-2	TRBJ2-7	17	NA	CASSPTPTGTGDNEQYF
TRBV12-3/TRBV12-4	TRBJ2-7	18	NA	CASSRGRRTGTKVYEQYF
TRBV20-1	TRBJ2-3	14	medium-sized	CSARGEGRGDTQYF
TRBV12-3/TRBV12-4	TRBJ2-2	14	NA	CASSDDTNTGELFF
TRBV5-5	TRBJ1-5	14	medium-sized	CASSLRDWDQPQHF
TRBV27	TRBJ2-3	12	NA	CARRIAPGTQYF
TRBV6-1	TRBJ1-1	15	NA	CAGGLGRHLNTEAFF
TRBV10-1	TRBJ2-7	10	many	CASSEGEQYF
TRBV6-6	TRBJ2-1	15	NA	CASSSLAGGPNEQFF
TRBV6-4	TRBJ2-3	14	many	CASSRNGGTDTQYF
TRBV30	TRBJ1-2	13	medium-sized	CAWSVGQIDGYTF
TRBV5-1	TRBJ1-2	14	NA	CASSLPTGGIRYTF
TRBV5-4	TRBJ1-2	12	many	CASSLIGYGYTF
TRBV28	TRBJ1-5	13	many	CASMTGNNQPQHF
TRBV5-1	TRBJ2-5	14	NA	CASSWAGQQETQYF
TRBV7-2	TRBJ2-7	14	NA	CASSLVQGIYEQYF
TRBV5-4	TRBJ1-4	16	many	CASSLPTGGREGKLFF
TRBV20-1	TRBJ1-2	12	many	CSVGRQGYGNTF
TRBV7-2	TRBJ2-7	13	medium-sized	CASSPSGGREQYF